Below, 2 T cell receptor beta chains from the same sample are listed, as sequenced in a study of T cell responses to AZD1222 COVID-19 vaccine. The method was immunoSEQ multiplex PCR; TCRdb's version includes in-frame clones alone and lacks a portion of them. The sample comprises tens of thousands of clones, roughly 90% of which are singletons, and 9% to 14% rests with the top ten. The sample consisted of peripheral blood, taken 28 days after the second AZD1222 dose. Every receptor here comes from an adult who received the AZD1222 COVID-19 vaccine.

The chain has TRBV9 and TRBJ1-1; D unresolved. CDR1 SGDLS and CDR2 YYNGEE come from the germline V gene. The V end lost 0 bases, the J end lost 4 bases, and 10 bases lay between the germline ends. The CDR3 length is 14 residues. The CDR3 protein is CASSVGEVSTEAFF. In nucleotides, the CDR3 is TGTGCCAGCAGCGTAGGTGAGGTCAGCACTGAAGCTTTCTTT.

The chain is built from TRBV27 and TRBJ1-2; possibly TRBD1 for D (5 bases). The germline CDR1 and CDR2 sequences are MNHEY and SMNVEV (reference sequence). CDR3 length: 15 residues. V lost 6 bases to trimming and J lost 4 bases, with 18 bases between them. Here the CDR3 reads CASSQDPRGFYGYTF. CDR3 DNA: TGTGCCAGCAGCCAAGACCCCCGGGGGTTCTATGGCTACACCTTC.